This T cell receptor beta chain was sequenced in a study of blood T cell repertoires in COVID-19. Study as a whole: The cDNA or gDNA used as material had been derived from T cells, B-cell-depleted T cells, or PBMCs.

Original analysis: Estimates of nucleated cell counts were drawn from the amplification of reference gene primers. TCRdb's copy holds only in-frame clones and misses some; the assay was immunoSEQ multiplex PCR. The V and J calls and clone size are taken from that table; D and trimming were inferred from the DNA. This table holds 300,000 or so clones, around 86% found once. The germline V gene encodes CDR1 GTSNPN and CDR2 SVGIG (reference sequence). CDR3 length: 16 amino acids. V dropped 0 bases and J dropped 0; count of bases not matched to a gene: 7. This clone has more than one count but fewer than ten. Those who participated ranged in age from 18 to 89 years and resided in 20 to 30 US areas. In assigning cohorts, the study relied on participant-reported clinical history.

The TCR originated in a woman in her thirties or forties with acute COVID-19. The genes are TRBV30 and TRBJ1-1; 7 bases match TRBD1. What was sequenced was PBMCs or T cells enriched from blood (not recorded which). This CDR3 is CAWSVGQAAMNTEAFF. The CDR3 nucleotides are TGTGCCTGGAGTGTAGGACAGGCCGCTATGAACACTGAAGCTTTCTTT.